Shown below are 2 T cell receptor beta chains from a single sample sequenced in a study of blood T cell repertoires in COVID-19. Sequencing was performed with immunoSEQ multiplex PCR; in TCRdb, only in-frame clones are kept and a portion is missing. The data show about 120,000 clones, 80% seen once. The sample comprised peripheral blood. These receptors originate from a man aged 70 or older with acute or convalescent COVID-19.

V is TRBV5-1 and J is TRBJ1-3; 8 bases are shared with TRBD1. The CDR3 sequence is 14 residues long. The junction had 6 bases not matched to a gene; V was cut back by 3 bases and J by 7 bases. Germline V gives CDR1 SGHRS, CDR2 YFSETQ. The CDR3 sequence: CASSSDRDSNTIYF. DNA of the CDR3: TGCGCCAGCAGCTCGGACAGGGATTCCAACACCATATATTTT.

The chain is built from TRBV5-4 and TRBJ1-1; D possibly corresponds to TRBD1 (5 bases). The germline gives CDR1 SGHNT, CDR2 YYREEE (reference sequence). The CDR3 runs to 14 residues. Trimming took off 2 bases at V and 1 base at J, with 9 bases between the two ends. The CDR3 DNA reads TGTGCCAGCAGCTTAGGACACTCGAACACTGAAGCTTTCTTT. It specifies CASSLGHSNTEAFF.